The TCR beta chain described here comes from a study of blood T cell repertoires in COVID-19. Study summary: Samples of COVID-19 (acute and convalescent) were obtained from the United States, Italy and Spain. Sources were T cells, B-cell-depleted T cells, or PBMCs; the material itself was cDNA or gDNA.

Under the authors' procedure: Amplification from reference gene primers served as the basis for estimated nucleated cell counts. Some clones are missing from TCRdb's copy, which holds only in-frame ones; the method was immunoSEQ multiplex PCR. V and J calls and clone size are as listed in that table; D and trimming were resolved from the DNA. This sample carries 70,000 to 85,000 clones, approximately 91% of them seen once, and the ten largest clones take around 2.8%. V lost 1 base to trimming and J lost 1 base; unmatched junction nucleotides: 1. This CDR3 is 15 amino acids long. Germline V gene sequence: CDR1 SEHNR, CDR2 FQNEAQ (reference sequence).

The V gene is TRBV7-9, the J gene TRBJ2-3, with TRBD2 identical over 8 bases. The sample was peripheral blood. This TCR derives from a man aged 65 to 79 with active or convalescent COVID-19. CDR3: CASSLELAGTDTQYF. CDR3 DNA: TGTGCCAGCAGCTTAGAACTAGCGGGCACAGATACGCAGTATTTT.